Shown below are 32 T cell receptor beta chains from a single sample sequenced in a study of identical twins. MiXCR, applied by TCRdb to the 5' RACE reads, yields one record per CDR3 protein. The table has approximately 260,000 distinct CDR3 sequences, about 8.9% seen once. The sample also formed part of further work on yellow fever vaccine responses in identical twins.

Sequenced material: CD8+ T cells sorted from blood. The receptors originated from a woman under 30 in good health.

The chain combines TRBV4-1 with TRBJ2-3; D may match TRBD1 or TRBD2 (5 bases each). This CDR3 spans 16 amino acids. The germline gives CDR1 MGHRA, CDR2 YSYEKL. V shed 2 bases and J shed 4 bases, with 16 bases lying between them. CDR3 sequence: CASSQTPYGGADTQYF. Written as DNA, the CDR3 is TGCGCCAGCAGCCAAACTCCGTATGGGGGTGCAGATACGCAGTATTTT.

In this sample, this clonotype turned up many times. This chain connects TRBV27 to TRBJ2-5; D remains ambiguous. V was shortened by 5 bases and J by 2 bases, with 9 bases between the two germline ends. The CDR3 is made up of 13 amino acids. Germline assignment: CDR1 MNHEY and CDR2 SMNVEV (reference sequence). This CDR3 is CASSLPSQETQYF. In DNA form, the CDR3 reads TGTGCCAGCAGTCTCCCATCTCAAGAGACCCAGTACTTC.

This clonotype was observed many times. The CDR3 nucleotides are TGTGCCAGCAGTGACTCTCAGGGGAGCACAGATACGCAGTATTTT. It encodes CASSDSQGSTDTQYF. V and J are TRBV6-4 and TRBJ2-3; D might be TRBD1 (6 bases). CDR3 length: 15 residues. Germline values: CDR1 MRHNA, CDR2 SNTAGT. V lost 0 bases, J lost 0 bases, and 7 bases lay in between.

The rearrangement uses TRBV11-2 and TRBJ2-2, with 9 positions matching TRBD2. V was pared by 4 bases and J by 6 bases, with 6 bases of the junction left unmatched. The CDR3 spans 15 residues. The germline gives CDR1 SGHAT, CDR2 FQNNGV. Here the CDR3 reads CASSYIGGGAGELFF. CDR3 sequence (DNA): TGTGCCAGCAGCTACATAGGCGGGGGGGCCGGGGAGCTGTTTTTT. Together with reference TRBV11-2 and TRBJ2-2, the CDR3 gives the full variable domain: EAGVAQSPRYKIIEKRQSVAFWCNPISGHATLYWYQQILGQGPKLLIQFQNNGVVDDSQLPKDRFSAERLKGVDSTLKIQPAKLEDSAVYLCASSYIGGGAGELFFGEGSRLTVL.

At least ten counts were recorded for this clonotype. The V and J genes are TRBV4-3 and TRBJ2-1; 7 bases are shared with TRBD2. CDR1 and CDR2 from the germline V gene are LGHNA and YSLEER. With V trimmed by 1 base and J by 7 bases, 16 bases remained unmatched. The CDR3 is 18 amino acids. CDR3 sequence: CASSQGGGGDRAFNEQFF. CDR3 DNA: TGCGCCAGCAGCCAAGGGGGTGGGGGGGATAGAGCATTTAATGAGCAGTTCTTC.

The chain combines TRBV6-2 or TRBV6-3 with TRBJ2-5; 8 bases line up with TRBD1. This CDR3 comprises 15 residues. The V and J ends lost 5 bases and 3 bases, in that order; junction bases with no gene match: 8. The V gene's germline CDR1 is MNHEY and CDR2 SVGEGT. Here the CDR3 reads CASSLHLQGEETQYF. CDR3 sequence (DNA): TGTGCCAGCAGTCTTCACCTACAGGGGGAAGAGACCCAGTACTTC.

This clonotype was observed a handful of times. This sequence joins TRBV5-5 and TRBJ1-1; unclear D gene. V was trimmed by 1 base and J by 4 bases, leaving 8 bases between them. The CDR3 loop spans 13 amino acids. Germline-derived CDR1 and CDR2 are SGHKS and YYEKEE (reference sequence). For the CDR3, the DNA is TGTGCCAGCAGCTTGTGGACGGGCACTGAAGCTTTCTTT. This gives the protein CASSLWTGTEAFF.

The V gene is TRBV21-1, the J gene TRBJ2-2; the table's D gene call, TRBD1, was not cross checked with the DNA. TRBV21-1 is designated a pseudogene. The CDR3 is made up of 17 amino acids. CDR3 amino acids: CASSKAGQFSPTGELFF. In DNA form, the CDR3 reads TGTGCCAGCAGCAAAGCGGGACAGTTTTCCCCCACCGGGGAGCTGTTTTTT.

This clonotype showed up just a few times. The J gene is TRBJ2-7, the V gene TRBV28, with D possibly matching TRBD2 (5 bases). The V and J ends lost 6 bases and 5 bases respectively, with 20 bases between them. The CDR3 spans 15 residues. Germline V lookup: CDR1 MDHEN, CDR2 SYDVKM. The CDR3: CASSRMGRPGDEQYF. DNA for the CDR3: TGTGCCAGCAGCCGAATGGGCCGACCCGGGGACGAGCAGTACTTC.

V and J are TRBV7-2 and TRBJ2-3; D uncertain. The V end lost 5 bases, the J end lost 6 bases, and 15 bases lay between the germline ends. This CDR3 region has 14 residues. From germline, CDR1 is SGHTA and CDR2 FQGNSA. In DNA form, the CDR3 reads TGTGCCAGCAGCCTTCTGCCCGGAGCCGATACGCAGTATTTT. Residues: CASSLLPGADTQYF. Filled out from reference TRBV7-2 and TRBJ2-3, the complete variable domain reads GAGVSQSPSNKVTEKGKDVELRCDPISGHTALYWYRQSLGQGLEFLIYFQGNSAPDKSGLPSDRFSAERTGGSVSTLTIQRTQQEDSAVYLCASSLLPGADTQYFGPGTRLTVL.

This clonotype has only a few counts. The V gene is TRBV6-1, the J gene TRBJ2-3; D possibly matches TRBD1 or TRBD2 (5 bases each). CDR1 and CDR2 (germline): MNHNS, SASEGT. The CDR3 has 15 amino acids. V was trimmed by 9 bases and J by 0 bases, leaving 16 bases between them. The CDR3 DNA is TGTGCCAGTGAGGGGCGTGGGTTCAGCACAGATACGCAGTATTTT. The encoded protein is CASEGRGFSTDTQYF.

V usage is TRBV7-2 and J usage is TRBJ2-2, with no clear D. V dropped 2 bases and J dropped 8 bases, with 6 bases sitting between them. CDR3 length: 12 residues. Per germline, CDR1 SGHTA and CDR2 FQGNSA. DNA for the CDR3: TGTGCCAGCAGCTTATTCTCGGGGGAGCTGTTTTTT. It is translated as CASSLFSGELFF.

This clonotype was seen a handful of times. The rearrangement links TRBV10-2 to TRBJ2-3, with 15 bases lining up with TRBD2. Trimming at V came to 3 bases and at J to 6 bases, leaving 10 bases not matched to a gene. This CDR3 contains 18 residues. Looked up from germline, CDR1 is WSHSY and CDR2 is SAAADI. The CDR3 region is CASSDPTGLAGGLDTQYF. CDR3 DNA sequence: TGCGCCAGCAGTGACCCGACCGGACTAGCGGGAGGGTTGGATACGCAGTATTTT.

This clonotype was observed a few times. This chain connects TRBV29-1 to TRBJ1-2, with a tentative D call TRBD1 (5 bases). Germline CDR1 is SQVTM and CDR2 is ANQGSEA. CDR3 length equals 21 residues. V was pared by 0 bases and J by 3 bases, with 32 bases between. For the CDR3, the DNA is TGCAGCGTTGAAGATCCAACCGACCGAACCGGACGCAGGGTTGTTCACTATGGCTACACCTTC. Amino acid sequence: CSVEDPTDRTGRRVVHYGYTF.

About this clonotype itself: A much larger clonotype is one base distant, so this may be a read error. The chain employs TRBV13 and TRBJ2-3; tentatively, D is TRBD1 (5 bases). Trimming stripped 3 bases from V and 2 bases from J, with 6 bases between. This CDR3 region has 13 residues. The germline V gene encodes CDR1 PRHDT and CDR2 FYEKMQ (reference sequence). DNA for the CDR3: TGTGCCAGCAGCTTGGGGCACACAGATACGCAGTATTTT. Protein sequence: CASSLGHTDTQYF.

V and J are TRBV14 and TRBJ2-7, with D possibly matching TRBD1 (6 bases). This CDR3 is built from 16 residues. Trimming took 1 base from V and 2 from J, leaving 15 bases between them. Germline values: CDR1 SGHDN, CDR2 FVKESK. The CDR3 spells CASSQVDRREPYEQYF. CDR3 DNA: TGTGCCAGCAGCCAAGTTGACAGGAGAGAACCCTACGAGCAGTACTTC.

This clonotype has a count of ten or more. This chain connects TRBV29-1 to TRBJ2-1; maybe TRBD2 (5 bases). V dropped 5 bases and J dropped 10 bases, with 18 bases sitting between them. The germline CDR1 and CDR2 sequences are SQVTM and ANQGSEA. The CDR3 has 13 residues. The CDR3 is CSVRGGNSVEQFF. CDR3 bases: TGCAGCGTTCGGGGTGGGAATAGCGTAGAGCAGTTCTTC.

This clonotype was counted only a few times. The chain recombines TRBV6-5 with TRBJ2-5; 7 bases fit TRBD1. The V and J ends lost 0 bases and 2 bases, in that order; junction bases with no gene match: 0. CDR1 and CDR2 (germline): MNHEY, SVGAGI. The CDR3 spans 14 residues. CDR3 amino acids: CASSYSTGQETQYF. The CDR3 DNA reads TGTGCCAGCAGTTACTCGACAGGGCAAGAGACCCAGTACTTC.

This clonotype was seen a handful of times. This sequence joins TRBV7-8 and TRBJ2-3; 9 nucleotides agree with TRBD2. The CDR3 sequence is 17 residues long. V gave up 1 base and J gave up 2 bases; unmatched junction bases: 7. In germline, CDR1 is SGHVS, CDR2 FQNEAQ. The CDR3 region is CASSLVGSGGFTDTQYF. The CDR3 coding sequence is TGTGCCAGCAGCTTAGTTGGTAGCGGGGGTTTCACAGATACGCAGTATTTT. The full variable domain, its missing parts supplied by reference TRBV7-8 and TRBJ2-3, is GAGVSQSPRYKVAKRGQDVALRCDPISGHVSLFWYQQALGQGPEFLTYFQNEAQLDKSGLPSDRFFAERPEGSVSTLKIQRTQQEDSAVYLCASSLVGSGGFTDTQYFGPGTRLTVL.

There are a few counts of this clonotype. The gene calls are TRBV6-2 or TRBV6-3 and TRBJ2-3, with TRBD1 as a possible D gene (6 bases). In germline, CDR1 is MNHEY, CDR2 SVGEGT. This CDR3 is built from 14 residues. V was shortened by 5 bases and J by 6 bases, with 15 bases between the two germline ends. The DNA for the CDR3 is TGTGCCAGCAGTGTTGACAGGAGGTTGGATACGCAGTATTTT. This sequence encodes CASSVDRRLDTQYF.

This clonotype was seen a handful of times. The chain combines TRBV11-1 with TRBJ2-7; the D gene could be TRBD1 or TRBD2 (5 bases each). Germline CDR1 reads SGHAT; CDR2 reads FQDESV (reference sequence). The CDR3 has 14 amino acids. V was pared by 3 bases and J by 0 bases, with 9 bases between. The CDR3: CASSFEGTSYEQYF. CDR3 nucleotides: TGTGCCAGCAGCTTCGAGGGGACCTCCTACGAGCAGTACTTC.

This rearrangement joins TRBV7-9 to TRBJ2-5; 10 nucleotides match TRBD2. Looked up from germline, CDR1 is SEHNR and CDR2 is FQNEAQ (reference sequence). Losses at the gene ends were 6 bases for V and 3 bases for J; bases not matched to a gene: 4. The CDR3 spans 14 residues. CDR3 nucleotide sequence: TGTGCCAGCAGTCTAGCGGGAGTTAAAGAGACCCAGTACTTC. It is translated as CASSLAGVKETQYF.

The chain employs TRBV20-1 and TRBJ2-1; TRBD2 might be the D (6 bases). Germline V lookup: CDR1 DFQATT, CDR2 SNEGSKA (reference sequence). CDR3 length: 14 amino acids. V lost 3 bases and J 4 bases, leaving 13 bases between the germline ends. CDR3 in DNA: TGCAGTGCTAGTCAGCTAGCGACATACAATGAGCAGTTCTTC. Protein: CSASQLATYNEQFF.

The genes are TRBV18 and TRBJ2-3, with D hard to call. Germline V gene data show CDR1 as KGHSH and CDR2 as LQKENI. Trimming took 3 bases from V and 2 from J, leaving 6 bases between them. This CDR3 is 13 amino acids long. The DNA of the CDR3 is TGTGCCAGCTCACCTATTCACACAGATACGCAGTATTTT. Its translation is CASSPIHTDTQYF. Combining the CDR3 with reference TRBV18 and TRBJ2-3 gives the whole variable domain NAGVMQNPRHLVRRRGQEARLRCSPMKGHSHVYWYRQLPEEGLKFMVYLQKENIIDESGMPKERFSAEFPKEGPSILRIQQVVRGDSAAYFCASSPIHTDTQYFGPGTRLTVL.

In its sample, this clonotype was seen a few times. This chain uses TRBV7-9 with TRBJ2-7; 9 nucleotides agree with TRBD1. J gave up 6 bases and V 5 bases, and 11 bases lay outside the gene matches. CDR3 length: 15 amino acids. Germline CDR1 and CDR2: SEHNR and FQNEAQ (reference sequence). The CDR3 is CASSNDRDRALEQYF. The CDR3 DNA sequence: TGTGCCAGCAGCAACGACCGGGACAGGGCGCTCGAGCAGTACTTC.

This clonotype came up many times. V is TRBV7-3 and J is TRBJ2-2; either TRBD1 or TRBD2 may fit D (6 bases each). The CDR3 contains 15 residues. Germline V lookup: CDR1 SGHTA, CDR2 FQGTGA. Trimming removed 3 bases at V and 1 base at J, with 9 bases between. CDR3 in DNA: TGTGCCAGCAGCTTGGAGGGGGGGAACACCGGGGAGCTGTTTTTT. Protein product: CASSLEGGNTGELFF.

This clonotype was recorded many times. This chain joins TRBV3-1 and TRBJ1-2; tentatively, D is TRBD1 (5 bases). V was clipped by 1 base and J by 2 bases, with 11 bases between them. This CDR3 spans 15 amino acids. Per germline, CDR1 LGHDT and CDR2 YNNKEL (reference sequence). The CDR3 nucleotides read TGTGCCAGCAGCCAAGGGATCACAGGAAACTATGGCTACACCTTC. Translating gives CASSQGITGNYGYTF. Complete variable domain (other parts from reference TRBV3-1 and TRBJ1-2): DTAVSQTPKYLVTQMGNDKSIKCEQNLGHDTMYWYKQDSKKFLKIMFSYNNKELIINETVPNRFSPKSPDKAHLNLHINSLELGDSAVYFCASSQGITGNYGYTFGSGTRLTVV.

This clonotype was seen repeatedly, ten times or more. CDR3 in amino acids: CASSLDNRAGGDLGEQFF. The DNA for the CDR3 is TGTGCCAGCAGCTTAGATAACCGAGCGGGAGGGGATCTAGGTGAGCAGTTCTTC. V gene TRBV11-2 combines with J gene TRBJ2-1; 10 bases match TRBD2. Per germline, CDR1 SGHAT and CDR2 FQNNGV. There are 18 residues in the CDR3. Germline trimming cut 0 bases from V and 9 bases from J; bases unmatched to any gene: 14.

This clonotype was seen at least ten times. This chain connects TRBV29-1 to TRBJ2-1; possible D gene TRBD2, 5 bases. This CDR3 has 16 amino acids. Germline V gene data show CDR1 as SQVTM and CDR2 as ANQGSEA. V lost 0 bases and J lost 5, with 17 bases in between. The DNA for the CDR3 is TGCAGCGTTGAAGATGTCGGTTGGGGAGTCGACAATGAGCAGTTCTTC. Its protein product is CSVEDVGWGVDNEQFF.

This clonotype appeared a few times. The chain is built from TRBV27 and TRBJ1-4; D gene ambiguous. CDR1 is MNHEY and CDR2 is SMNVEV in the germline V gene (reference sequence). Deletions cut 0 bases from V and 8 bases from J, with 7 bases between. The CDR3 is 13 residues long. The CDR3 spells CASSLSRGEKLFF. CDR3 DNA: TGTGCCAGCAGTTTATCACGTGGGGAAAAACTGTTTTTT.

Remarks on this clonotype: Germline is not matched at one junction end, which may reflect a read error. The chain carries TRBV29-1 and TRBJ2-1, with 12 bases lining up with TRBD2. Germline V CDR1 and CDR2: SQVTM, ANQGSEA. The CDR3 has 12 residues. The DNA for the CDR3 is TGCAGCGCCATGACTAGCGGGAGAACCCCCGGATTC. It specifies CSAMTSGRTPGF.

Ten or more counts support this clonotype. The chain carries TRBV12-3 or TRBV12-4 and TRBJ2-1; D is undetermined. The CDR3 is 12 residues long. Trimming took 8 bases from V and 8 from J, leaving 13 bases between them. The CDR3 nucleotides are TGTGCCAGCGGCGTCTCTAGGCATGAGCAGTTCTTC. It specifies CASGVSRHEQFF.